These T cell receptor beta chains were read from a single sample in a study of blood T cell repertoires in COVID-19. Here immunoSEQ multiplex PCR was the method, and the copy in TCRdb shows in-frame clones only, minus some. The data contain about 120,000 clones, around 89% of them seen just once; the ten biggest clones take up roughly 19%. Sequenced: peripheral blood. These receptors were collected from a human donor with acute or convalescent COVID-19. The donor label of this sample is uncertain. Each CDR3 is given with its conserved first and last residue. The order of the fields is CDR3 DNA, CDR3 protein, CDR3 length, J gene, clone size, D gene, V gene. D genes are given only for firm matches. Rows give clone size only sometimes, using once, few, many, or a class for an expanded clone.

DNA: TGTGCCAGCAGCTTAGGACCCACTAGCGGGATTAGCACAGATACGCAGTATTTT
CDR3: CASSLGPTSGISTDTQYF
length: 18
J: TRBJ2-3
size: .
D: TRBD2
V: TRBV7-6

DNA: TGTGCCAGCAGCCCTCCGGGACAGGGTTATGAGCAGTTCTTC
CDR3: CASSPPGQGYEQFF
length: 14
J: TRBJ2-1
size: once
D: TRBD1
V: TRBV7-2

DNA: TGTGCCAGCAGCGTCAGACCTAGCGGGGGAATAGATACGCAGTATTTT
CDR3: CASSVRPSGGIDTQYF
length: 16
J: TRBJ2-3
size: once
D: TRBD2
V: TRBV5-4

DNA: TGCGCCAGCAGCTTGGCCTTGGGGCAGGGGGAAAAACTGTTTTTT
CDR3: CASSLALGQGEKLFF
length: 15
J: TRBJ1-4
size: .
D: .
V: TRBV5-1

DNA: TGTGCCAGTAGTACCCGGGACTATCCTACTTACGAGCAGTACTTC
CDR3: CASSTRDYPTYEQYF
length: 15
J: TRBJ2-7
size: .
D: TRBD2
V: TRBV19

DNA: TGTGCCAGCAGTTTCACGGAAGAGACCCAGTACTTC
CDR3: CASSFTEETQYF
length: 12
J: TRBJ2-5
size: .
D: .
V: TRBV12-3/TRBV12-4

DNA: TGTGCCAGCAGCATGGGGACAGGTACCTACAATGAGCAGTTCTTC
CDR3: CASSMGTGTYNEQFF
length: 15
J: TRBJ2-1
size: .
D: TRBD1
V: TRBV7-2

DNA: TGTGCCAGCAGGTTAACCGGGGAGCTGTTTTTT
CDR3: CASRLTGELFF
length: 11
J: TRBJ2-2
size: .
D: .
V: TRBV5-8

DNA: TGTGCCAGCACCCAAGGCGGGAGCGTCTTATACGAGCAGTACTTC
CDR3: CASTQGGSVLYEQYF
length: 15
J: TRBJ2-7
size: .
D: TRBD2
V: TRBV28

DNA: TGTGCCAGTAGGAGACAGGGGGCCCCTGAAGCTTTCTTT
CDR3: CASRRQGAPEAFF
length: 13
J: TRBJ1-1
size: .
D: TRBD1
V: TRBV19

DNA: TGTGCCAGCAGCCACTGGGTAGCGGGGCCCGGGGAGCTGTTTTTT
CDR3: CASSHWVAGPGELFF
length: 15
J: TRBJ2-2
size: .
D: TRBD2
V: TRBV7-9

DNA: TGTGCCACCAGCAGGGGGACTAGCGGGAACAATGAGCAGTTCTTC
CDR3: CATSRGTSGNNEQFF
length: 15
J: TRBJ2-1
size: .
D: TRBD2
V: TRBV15

DNA: TGTGCCTGGGGTCTTGGTCATACGGGTGGTAGAGCTTTCTTT
CDR3: CAWGLGHTGGRAFF
length: 14
J: TRBJ1-1
size: .
D: .
V: TRBV30

DNA: TGTGCCAGCAGCTTGACGGGGTTGAACACTGAAGCTTTCTTT
CDR3: CASSLTGLNTEAFF
length: 14
J: TRBJ1-1
size: .
D: .
V: TRBV5-4

DNA: TGTGCCAGCAGCCAAGGCGTTACGGGTTCGCAGTATTTT
CDR3: CASSQGVTGSQYF
length: 13
J: TRBJ2-3
size: .
D: .
V: TRBV3-1/TRBV3-2

DNA: TGTGCCAGTAGACGTGGGACAGTTAACACTGAAGCTTTCTTT
CDR3: CASRRGTVNTEAFF
length: 14
J: TRBJ1-1
size: .
D: TRBD1
V: TRBV19

DNA: TGTGCCTGGAACAGGGTGGTGGGCACTGAAGCTTTCTTT
CDR3: CAWNRVVGTEAFF
length: 13
J: TRBJ1-1
size: .
D: .
V: TRBV30

DNA: TGTGCCAGCAGCCTCGTACAGGGTAGCGGCTACACCTTC
CDR3: CASSLVQGSGYTF
length: 13
J: TRBJ1-2
size: .
D: .
V: TRBV3-1/TRBV3-2

DNA: TGTGCCAGCAGTACCCATGCCGGGACAGCCGAGACCCAGTACTTC
CDR3: CASSTHAGTAETQYF
length: 15
J: TRBJ2-5
size: few
D: TRBD1
V: TRBV27

DNA: TGTGCCAGCAGTTATTTTTCTGGCAATCAGCCCCAGCATTTT
CDR3: CASSYFSGNQPQHF
length: 14
J: TRBJ1-5
size: once
D: .
V: TRBV6-2/TRBV6-3

DNA: TGTGCCAGCAGCAAAGCGCTTTGTGAACAGGTGGTCTTTCTTGTCTCACCCCTCCACTTT
CDR3: CASSKALCEQVVFLVSPLHF
length: 20
J: TRBJ1-6
size: .
D: .
V: TRBV21-1

DNA: TGTGCCAGCAGTTACGGGGACAGGCCTAACTATGGCTACACCTTC
CDR3: CASSYGDRPNYGYTF
length: 15
J: TRBJ1-2
size: .
D: TRBD1
V: TRBV6-2/TRBV6-3

DNA: TGTGCCGCGGGAAGAGGCTACACTGAAGCTTTCTTT
CDR3: CAAGRGYTEAFF
length: 12
J: TRBJ1-1
size: .
D: .
V: TRBV6-5

DNA: TGTGCCTGCACACCGACTGTGAACACTGAAGCTTTCTTT
CDR3: CACTPTVNTEAFF
length: 13
J: TRBJ1-1
size: .
D: .
V: TRBV30

DNA: TGTGCCTGGAGTATCTGGCCCCGGACAGGGGGCAATGAGCAGTTCTTC
CDR3: CAWSIWPRTGGNEQFF
length: 16
J: TRBJ2-1
size: .
D: TRBD1
V: TRBV30

DNA: TGTGCCAGCAGCTTAAGTCTAGCGGGAGTGCGGGAGACCCAGTACTTC
CDR3: CASSLSLAGVRETQYF
length: 16
J: TRBJ2-5
size: .
D: TRBD2
V: TRBV7-9

DNA: TGCAGCGCAACTCAGGGGTGGAGAATGGGCGACACTGAAGCTTTCTTT
CDR3: CSATQGWRMGDTEAFF
length: 16
J: TRBJ1-1
size: .
D: .
V: TRBV29-1

DNA: TGTGCCAGCGGTCGGAGGACAGCATCGGTCTATAATTCACCCCTCCACTTT
CDR3: CASGRRTASVYNSPLHF
length: 17
J: TRBJ1-6
size: .
D: .
V: TRBV27

DNA: TGCGCCAGTAGGCGGGGGCGCGACGGACGGGAGGCTCAAGAGACCCAGTACTTC
CDR3: CASRRGRDGREAQETQYF
length: 18
J: TRBJ2-5
size: .
D: .
V: TRBV23-1

DNA: TGTGCCAGTAAGGGGCATTTGAACACTGAAGCTTTCTTT
CDR3: CASKGHLNTEAFF
length: 13
J: TRBJ1-1
size: .
D: .
V: TRBV19

DNA: TGTGCCAGCGGGGGCTCCAAGGGCACGGAGCAGTTCTTC
CDR3: CASGGSKGTEQFF
length: 13
J: TRBJ2-1
size: .
D: .
V: TRBV6-6

DNA: TGCGCCAGCAGCTCGGCAGGGGGCAAGGAGACCCAGTACTTC
CDR3: CASSSAGGKETQYF
length: 14
J: TRBJ2-5
size: .
D: TRBD1
V: TRBV5-1

DNA: TGCGCCAGCAGCTTGGTAGGGGGAGGGCCGAGGTACAATGAGCAGTTCTTC
CDR3: CASSLVGGGPRYNEQFF
length: 17
J: TRBJ2-1
size: .
D: .
V: TRBV5-1

DNA: TGTGCCAGCAGCTCCGGGGACAGCTATGGCTACACCTTC
CDR3: CASSSGDSYGYTF
length: 13
J: TRBJ1-2
size: .
D: TRBD1
V: TRBV5-8

DNA: TGTGCCAGCAGTGTGGACAGACCCGTCCTTAGCGAGCAGTACTTC
CDR3: CASSVDRPVLSEQYF
length: 15
J: TRBJ2-7
size: .
D: .
V: TRBV2

DNA: TGTGCCAGCTCACCGGAACCCACAGGGCCCGGGGAGCTGTTTTTT
CDR3: CASSPEPTGPGELFF
length: 15
J: TRBJ2-2
size: once
D: .
V: TRBV18

DNA: TGTGCCAGCAGTTACCAGGGGAACCAGCCCCAGCATTTT
CDR3: CASSYQGNQPQHF
length: 13
J: TRBJ1-5
size: .
D: .
V: TRBV6-5

DNA: TGCAGCGGATACTCTAGCGGGACCAACAATGAGCAGTTCTTC
CDR3: CSGYSSGTNNEQFF
length: 14
J: TRBJ2-1
size: .
D: TRBD2
V: TRBV29-1

DNA: TGCGCCAGCAGCGATTTCAGGGGCCAATCCACCAAGAACACTGAAGCTTTCTTT
CDR3: CASSDFRGQSTKNTEAFF
length: 18
J: TRBJ1-1
size: .
D: .
V: TRBV4-3

DNA: TGTGCCAGCAGTGTTGGTCGGCAAGAGACCCAGTACTTC
CDR3: CASSVGRQETQYF
length: 13
J: TRBJ2-5
size: .
D: .
V: TRBV2

DNA: TGTGCCAGCAGCGGCAGGGCGTCCTATGGCTACACCTTC
CDR3: CASSGRASYGYTF
length: 13
J: TRBJ1-2
size: .
D: .
V: TRBV9

DNA: TGCGCCAGCAGCTTGGCCGCTGCTAGCGGGGGGGCGGGTGATTTATACTTC
CDR3: CASSLAAASGGAGDLYF
length: 17
J: TRBJ2-4
size: once
D: TRBD2
V: TRBV5-1

DNA: TGTGCCAGCAGCTTGGTGGGAGGGCCGAACAATGAGCAGTTCTTC
CDR3: CASSLVGGPNNEQFF
length: 15
J: TRBJ2-1
size: .
D: TRBD2
V: TRBV11-2

DNA: TGCGCCAGCAGCTTACTAGCGGGGAGCACAGATACGCAGTATTTT
CDR3: CASSLLAGSTDTQYF
length: 15
J: TRBJ2-3
size: .
D: TRBD2
V: TRBV5-1

DNA: TGTGCCAGCAGCGTAGATCCTGGACTAGCGACAGATACGCAGTATTTT
CDR3: CASSVDPGLATDTQYF
length: 16
J: TRBJ2-3
size: .
D: TRBD2
V: TRBV9

DNA: TGTGCCAGTAGTACCACGTACAGGGACGAGCAGTACTTC
CDR3: CASSTTYRDEQYF
length: 13
J: TRBJ2-7
size: .
D: .
V: TRBV19

DNA: TGTGCCAGCAGCGCCTACACCGGGGAGCTGTTTTTT
CDR3: CASSAYTGELFF
length: 12
J: TRBJ2-2
size: .
D: .
V: TRBV9

DNA: TGTGCCAGCAGTCAGAGGCGTAAGCAGTTCTTC
CDR3: CASSQRRKQFF
length: 11
J: TRBJ2-1
size: .
D: .
V: TRBV2

DNA: TGTGCCAGCAGCCAAGAAGGACAGGGGGGAAATTCACCCCTCCACTTT
CDR3: CASSQEGQGGNSPLHF
length: 16
J: TRBJ1-6
size: .
D: TRBD1
V: TRBV4-2

DNA: TGTGCCAGCTCATTCGGGGTTCAAGACACCATATATTTT
CDR3: CASSFGVQDTIYF
length: 13
J: TRBJ1-3
size: .
D: .
V: TRBV5-4

DNA: TGTGCCAGCAGCCCCGAGGACAGGCGTGGCACCGGGGAGCTGTTTTTT
CDR3: CASSPEDRRGTGELFF
length: 16
J: TRBJ2-2
size: .
D: TRBD1
V: TRBV14

DNA: TGTGCCAGCAGCTTAACAACTAGCGGGAGCACAGATACGCAGTATTTT
CDR3: CASSLTTSGSTDTQYF
length: 16
J: TRBJ2-3
size: few
D: TRBD2
V: TRBV7-6

DNA: TGTGCCAGCAGTTACTTCGGGAGTAATTCACCCCTCCACTTT
CDR3: CASSYFGSNSPLHF
length: 14
J: TRBJ1-6
size: .
D: .
V: TRBV6-2/TRBV6-3

DNA: TGTGCCAGCAGCGCCAACCGACAGGGGGCGGGGGGGACCCAGTACTTC
CDR3: CASSANRQGAGGTQYF
length: 16
J: TRBJ2-5
size: .
D: TRBD1
V: TRBV25-1

DNA: TGTGCCATCAGGGCGGAATTGGGACAGGAAGGTGGAAACACCATATATTTT
CDR3: CAIRAELGQEGGNTIYF
length: 17
J: TRBJ1-3
size: .
D: TRBD1
V: TRBV10-3

DNA: TGTGCCAGCAGCCAAGATCTCGTTCCCAGTGAGCAGTTCTTC
CDR3: CASSQDLVPSEQFF
length: 14
J: TRBJ2-1
size: .
D: .
V: TRBV14

DNA: TGTGCCAGCAGCGTAGAGAGCGGGGGGTTTGATGAGCAGTTCTTC
CDR3: CASSVESGGFDEQFF
length: 15
J: TRBJ2-1
size: .
D: TRBD2
V: TRBV9